What follows are 26 T cell receptor beta chains derived from one specimen sequenced in a study of PD-L1 blockade in urothelial cancer. Using immunoSEQ multiplex PCR, the repertoire was profiled, and TCRdb retains in-frame clones only, with some absent. The table records about 29,000 clones, roughly 80% of them present only once. Time point indicated: peripheral blood 6 weeks after treatment start. The sequenced sample was PBMCs, obtained around atezolizumab (anti-PD-L1) treatment. The receptors stem from a man between 65 and 85 years old with urothelial cancer.

The chain uses TRBV18 and TRBJ1-1, with D maybe TRBD1 (5 bases). Germline V lookup: CDR1 KGHSH, CDR2 LQKENI. V lost 3 bases and J lost 6, with 23 bases in between. This CDR3 is 17 amino acids long. The CDR3 region is CASSPVLGRQGIAEAFF. The CDR3 DNA follows: TGTGCCAGCTCACCGGTCTTAGGTCGCCAGGGTATCGCTGAAGCTTTCTTT.

This rearrangement joins TRBV7-9 to TRBJ2-3; 11 positions match TRBD2. This CDR3 spans 17 amino acids. Trimming cost V 2 bases and J 4 bases; bases outside gene matches: 8. Per germline, CDR1 SEHNR and CDR2 FQNEAQ (reference sequence). The CDR3 nucleotides read TGTGCCAGCAGCTTACCATCTAGCGGGAGGTGGGCAGATACGCAGTATTTT. It yields the protein CASSLPSSGRWADTQYF. Filled out from reference TRBV7-9 and TRBJ2-3, the complete variable domain reads DTGVSQNPRHKITKRGQNVTFRCDPISEHNRLYWYRQTLGQGPEFLTYFQNEAQLEKSRLLSDRFSAERPKGSFSTLEIQRTEQGDSAMYLCASSLPSSGRWADTQYFGPGTRLTVL.

This sequence joins TRBV4-2 and TRBJ1-2; D is possibly TRBD1 (5 bases). The CDR3 covers 14 residues. Looked up from germline, CDR1 is LGHNA and CDR2 is YNFKEQ. Trimming left V 0 bases short and J 4 bases short, with 9 bases between. CDR3 amino acids: CASSQERGSYGYTF. The DNA for the CDR3 is TGTGCCAGCAGCCAAGAAAGGGGCAGCTATGGCTACACCTTC.

This chain links TRBV9 with TRBJ1-1; 8 positions agree with TRBD1. Unmatched junction bases numbered 7, after V lost 3 bases and J lost 0 bases. This CDR3 has 16 amino acids. Per germline, CDR1 SGDLS and CDR2 YYNGEE. CDR3 in DNA: TGTGCCAGCAGCGCAACGGGACAGGCTGTGAACACTGAAGCTTTCTTT. Residues: CASSATGQAVNTEAFF.

V gene TRBV18 combines with J gene TRBJ2-5, with a tentative D call TRBD2 (6 bases). The J call may be in error: the DNA end matches TRBJ2-7 better. CDR3 length: 14 residues. Per germline, CDR1 KGHSH and CDR2 LQKENI. As DNA, the CDR3 is TGTGCCAGCTCACCGGAGGGAAGGTCCTACGAGCAGTACTTC. Translation gives CASSPEGRSYEQYF.

The CDR3 loop is CASSASQGAVYNEQFF. The DNA of the CDR3 is TGTGCCAGCAGCGCCAGTCAGGGGGCGGTTTACAATGAGCAGTTCTTC. The chain carries TRBV6-4 and TRBJ2-1, with TRBD1 identical over 8 bases. CDR1 and CDR2 from the germline V gene are MRHNA and SNTAGT. The CDR3 covers 16 residues. With V trimmed by 6 bases and J by 4 bases, 11 bases remained unmatched.

This chain uses TRBV9 with TRBJ1-1; D is uncertain. The CDR3 has 13 amino acids. Germline CDR1 SGDLS, CDR2 YYNGEE. The germline V and J ends were trimmed by 0 bases and 4 bases, with 7 bases remaining between them. The CDR3 sequence is CASSVVDSTEAFF. DNA for the CDR3: TGTGCCAGCAGCGTAGTTGATAGCACTGAAGCTTTCTTT.

This clone was found a few times. This sequence joins TRBV6-6 and TRBJ1-5, with D unclear. CDR3 length: 12 amino acids. Germline V gives CDR1 MNHNY, CDR2 SVGAGI (reference sequence). The V gene lost 5 bases and the J gene lost 11 bases, with 13 bases spanning the gap. CDR3 amino acids: CASSPYNGAQHF. The CDR3 DNA reads TGTGCCAGCAGTCCCTACAACGGGGCCCAGCATTTT.

The rearrangement uses TRBV30 and TRBJ1-3; perhaps TRBD1 as D (6 bases). V gave up 1 base and J gave up 0 bases, with 10 bases separating them. There are 15 residues in the CDR3. CDR1 and CDR2 (germline): GTSNPN, SVGIG (reference sequence). The CDR3 bases are TGTGCCTGGAGTGAGGGACACCACTCTGGAAACACCATATATTTT. Its protein product is CAWSEGHHSGNTIYF.

This clone was seen once. The CDR3 region has the DNA TGTGCCAGCAGCAGGACAGGGGGCTACACAGATACGCAGTATTTT. Amino acid sequence: CASSRTGGYTDTQYF. V and J are TRBV6-5 and TRBJ2-3, with 11 bases lining up with TRBD1. Germline CDR1 MNHEY, CDR2 SVGAGI. Trimming removed 6 bases from V and 2 bases from J; junction bases left unmatched: 4. The length of the CDR3 is 15 residues.

The chain is built from TRBV19 and TRBJ2-3; 7 nucleotides line up with TRBD1. The V gene's germline CDR1 is LNHDA and CDR2 SQIVND (reference sequence). The CDR3 sequence is 15 residues long. Unmatched junction bases numbered 3, after V lost 3 bases and J lost 0 bases. The CDR3: CASSMTGLSTDTQYF. The CDR3 DNA reads as TGTGCCAGTAGTATGACAGGGCTAAGCACAGATACGCAGTATTTT.

This chain uses TRBV9 with TRBJ2-2, with 11 bases fitting TRBD2. Germline CDR1 reads SGDLS; CDR2 reads YYNGEE. The V gene end was trimmed by 4 bases and the J gene end by 4 bases; junction bases not matched to a gene: 0. This CDR3 spans 14 amino acids. The CDR3 protein is CASSLAGGTGELFF. DNA of the CDR3: TGTGCCAGCAGCCTAGCGGGGGGCACCGGGGAGCTGTTTTTT.

V is TRBV6-6 and J is TRBJ2-3; 10 bases match TRBD1. The germline V gene encodes CDR1 MNHNY and CDR2 SVGAGI (reference sequence). The ends lost 0 bases at V and 12 bases at J; junction bases unmatched: 3. The CDR3 extends over 13 amino acids. This CDR3 reads CASSYSGQGGQYF. The CDR3 nucleotides read TGTGCCAGCAGTTACTCCGGACAGGGGGGTCAGTATTTT.

The chain is built from TRBV7-2 and TRBJ2-5; tentative D call: TRBD1 (6 bases). Germline-derived CDR1 and CDR2 are SGHTA and FQGNSA. The CDR3 covers 13 residues. V was clipped by 5 bases and J by 2 bases, with 9 bases between them. DNA for the CDR3: TGTGCCAGCAGCCCCGGACAGCAAGAGACCCAGTACTTC. As protein: CASSPGQQETQYF.

The chain has TRBV25-1 and TRBJ2-7, with D possibly TRBD2 on 6 matching bases. Germline CDR1 and CDR2: MGHDK and SYGVNS. The ends were cut back, 2 bases at V and 7 bases at J, with 15 bases in the middle. CDR3 length: 14 amino acids. The chain's CDR3 is CASSEAEGFREQYF. The CDR3 DNA is TGTGCCAGCAGTGAAGCGGAGGGATTTCGTGAGCAGTACTTC.

The chain is built from TRBV9 and TRBJ2-1, with 13 positions matching TRBD2. After removal of 3 bases from V and 10 bases from J, the junction contained 10 bases not matched to a gene. The CDR3 sequence is 16 residues long. Germline V gene lookup returns CDR1 SGDLS and CDR2 YYNGEE. The DNA of the CDR3 is TGTGCCAGCAGCGCTACCGGGACTAGCGGGATCGACGAGCAGTTCTTC. Translation: CASSATGTSGIDEQFF.

The rearrangement links TRBV4-3 to TRBJ2-6; D gene ambiguous. The CDR3 loop spans 15 amino acids. The V end lost 4 bases, the J end lost 0 bases, and 7 bases lay between the germline ends. Germline-derived CDR1 and CDR2 are LGHNA and YSLEER. The CDR3 bases are TGCGCCAGCAGCCTCTTCGGCTCTGGGGCCAACGTCCTGACTTTC. This translates into CASSLFGSGANVLTF.

The gene calls are TRBV19 and TRBJ1-1, with 7 bases that match TRBD1. Germline assignment: CDR1 LNHDA and CDR2 SQIVND (reference sequence). This CDR3 region has 16 residues. J lost 4 bases, V lost 5 bases, and 13 bases had no gene match. CDR3 sequence (DNA): TGTGCCAGTAGTCCCAGGGGGGTGCGGGGAGGCACTGAAGCTTTCTTT. Translated: CASSPRGVRGGTEAFF. Full variable domain (rest looked up from reference TRBV19 and TRBJ1-1): DGGITQSPKYLFRKEGQNVTLSCEQNLNHDAMYWYRQDPGQGLRLIYYSQIVNDFQKGDIAEGYSVSREKKESFPLTVTSAQKNPTAFYLCASSPRGVRGGTEAFFGQGTRLTVV.

The J gene is TRBJ1-1, the V gene TRBV10-3; D ambiguous. CDR1 is ENHRY and CDR2 is SYGVKD in the germline V gene. This CDR3 is 13 amino acids long. V lost 4 bases and J 3 bases, leaving 9 bases between the germline ends. The CDR3 loop reads CAISAREDTEAFF. CDR3 DNA: TGTGCCATCAGTGCCCGGGAGGACACTGAAGCTTTCTTT.

The chain employs TRBV7-9 and TRBJ2-7; 9 bases agree with TRBD2. CDR3 length equals 15 residues. The germline V gene has CDR1 SEHNR and CDR2 FQNEAQ (reference sequence). V lost 5 bases and J lost 6; bases outside the gene matches: 11. CDR3 DNA: TGTGCCAGCAGCCCCCCGGGACTAGCACGGTCCGAGCAGTACTTC. Its translation is CASSPPGLARSEQYF.

V and J are TRBV11-1 and TRBJ1-1; weak D call: TRBD1 (5 bases). Trimming took off 0 bases at V and 5 bases at J, with 13 bases between the two ends. CDR1 and CDR2 from the germline V gene are SGHAT and FQDESV (reference sequence). The CDR3 runs to 15 residues. This CDR3 reads CASSLAAGSGTEAFF. DNA of the CDR3: TGTGCCAGCAGCTTAGCGGCAGGGTCCGGAACTGAAGCTTTCTTT.

CDR3 amino acids: CASSEKRPRGNEQFF. CDR3 coding DNA: TGTGCCAGCAGTGAAAAACGGCCCCGAGGGAATGAGCAGTTCTTC. The gene calls are TRBV6-1 and TRBJ2-1; D possibly corresponds to TRBD2 (5 bases). This CDR3 is built from 15 residues. Germline V lookup: CDR1 MNHNS, CDR2 SASEGT. V lost 2 bases and J 7 bases, leaving 15 bases between the germline ends.

V usage is TRBV30 and J usage is TRBJ2-7; 7 nucleotides match TRBD1. Germline CDR1 is GTSNPN and CDR2 is SVGIG (reference sequence). V lost 2 bases, J lost 3 bases, and 7 bases stayed unmatched. The CDR3 is 14 amino acids. As DNA, the CDR3 is TGTGCCTGGAGTCGACAGGGACCCCTCTACGAGCAGTACTTC. Protein: CAWSRQGPLYEQYF.

There are a few counts of this clone. The V gene is TRBV29-1, the J gene TRBJ2-5; the match to TRBD1 covers 9 bases. The CDR3 is 13 residues long. Germline assignment: CDR1 SQVTM and CDR2 ANQGSEA. V shed 6 bases and J 5 bases; nucleotides not matched to a gene: 7. The CDR3 region is CSVGTGFEETQYF. The CDR3 nucleotides are TGCAGCGTGGGGACAGGGTTCGAGGAGACCCAGTACTTC. The full variable domain, completed using reference TRBV29-1 and TRBJ2-5, is SAVISQKPSRDICQRGTSLTIQCQVDSQVTMMFWYRQQPGQSLTLIATANQGSEATYESGFVIDKFPISRPNLTFSTLTVSNMSPEDSSIYLCSVGTGFEETQYFGPGTRLLVL.

The chain recombines TRBV4-3 with TRBJ1-1; possibly TRBD1 for D (5 bases). This CDR3 spans 14 amino acids. CDR1 LGHNA and CDR2 YSLEER come from the germline V gene. Deletions cut 6 bases from V and 1 base from J, with 12 bases between. The CDR3 bases are TGCGCCAGCAGGGGACTGACCAGGAACACTGAAGCTTTCTTT. Protein sequence: CASRGLTRNTEAFF.

The rearrangement joins TRBV29-1 to TRBJ1-2; the match to TRBD1 covers 7 bases. J was trimmed by 8 bases and V by 6 bases; bases with no gene match: 9. The CDR3 is 12 residues long. Germline CDR1 and CDR2: SQVTM and ANQGSEA. CDR3 nucleotides: TGCAGCGTCAACAGGGGAAGTGGAGGCTACACCTTC. This encodes CSVNRGSGGYTF. Filled out from reference TRBV29-1 and TRBJ1-2, the complete variable domain reads SAVISQKPSRDICQRGTSLTIQCQVDSQVTMMFWYRQQPGQSLTLIATANQGSEATYESGFVIDKFPISRPNLTFSTLTVSNMSPEDSSIYLCSVNRGSGGYTFGSGTRLTVV.